This paragraph reports one T cell receptor (beta chain). Some clones are missing from TCRdb's copy, which holds only in-frame ones; the method was immunoSEQ multiplex PCR. The data contain approximately 60,000 clones, 90% to 95% of them singletons. The data were taken from a study of T cell changes during pregnancy in multiple sclerosis. The V gene's germline CDR1 is MNHEY and CDR2 SVGAGI. This CDR3 is built from 14 residues. V lost 8 bases, J lost 0 bases, and 6 bases stayed unmatched. The gene calls are TRBV6-5 and TRBJ1-2; the match to TRBD1 covers 7 bases. The clonotype comes from a female donor with multiple sclerosis, enrolled in a pregnancy study. Sequencing was performed on peripheral blood, taken before pregnancy. DNA of the CDR3: TGTGCCAGCTGGCCGACAGGGCCTAACTATGGCTACACCTTC. This translates into CASWPTGPNYGYTF.